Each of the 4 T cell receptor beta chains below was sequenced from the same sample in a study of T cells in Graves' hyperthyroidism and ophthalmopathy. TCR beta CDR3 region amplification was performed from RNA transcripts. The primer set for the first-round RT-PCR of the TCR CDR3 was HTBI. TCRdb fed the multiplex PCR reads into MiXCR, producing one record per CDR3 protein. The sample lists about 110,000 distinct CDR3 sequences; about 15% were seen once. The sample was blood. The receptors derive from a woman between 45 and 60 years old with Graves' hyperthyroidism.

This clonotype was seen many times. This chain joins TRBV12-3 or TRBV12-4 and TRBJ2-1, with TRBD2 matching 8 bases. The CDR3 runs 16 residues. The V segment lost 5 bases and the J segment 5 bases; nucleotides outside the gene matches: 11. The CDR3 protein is CASSPRSGGGHNEQFF. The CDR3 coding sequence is TGTGCCAGCAGTCCCCGGAGCGGGGGCGGGCACAATGAGCAGTTCTTC.

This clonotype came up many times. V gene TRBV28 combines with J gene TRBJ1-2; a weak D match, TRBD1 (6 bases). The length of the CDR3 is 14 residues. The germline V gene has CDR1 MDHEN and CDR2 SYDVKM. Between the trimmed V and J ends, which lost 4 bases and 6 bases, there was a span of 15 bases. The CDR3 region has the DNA TGTGCCAGCAGTTCCACAGGGAACCGACATGGCTACACCTTC. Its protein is CASSSTGNRHGYTF.

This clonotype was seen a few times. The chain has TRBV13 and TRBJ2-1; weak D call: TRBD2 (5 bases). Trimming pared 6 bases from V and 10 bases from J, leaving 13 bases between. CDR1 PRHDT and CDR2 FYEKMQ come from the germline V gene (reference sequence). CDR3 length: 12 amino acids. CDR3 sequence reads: CASRQAATEQFF. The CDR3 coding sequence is TGTGCCAGCAGACAAGCGGCGACCGAGCAGTTCTTC.

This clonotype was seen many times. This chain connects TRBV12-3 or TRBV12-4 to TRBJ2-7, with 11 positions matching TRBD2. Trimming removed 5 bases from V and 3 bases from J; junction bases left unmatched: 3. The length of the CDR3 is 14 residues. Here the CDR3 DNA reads TGTGCCAGCAGTGGGGGGACTAGCGGCTACGAGCAGTACTTC. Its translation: CASSGGTSGYEQYF.